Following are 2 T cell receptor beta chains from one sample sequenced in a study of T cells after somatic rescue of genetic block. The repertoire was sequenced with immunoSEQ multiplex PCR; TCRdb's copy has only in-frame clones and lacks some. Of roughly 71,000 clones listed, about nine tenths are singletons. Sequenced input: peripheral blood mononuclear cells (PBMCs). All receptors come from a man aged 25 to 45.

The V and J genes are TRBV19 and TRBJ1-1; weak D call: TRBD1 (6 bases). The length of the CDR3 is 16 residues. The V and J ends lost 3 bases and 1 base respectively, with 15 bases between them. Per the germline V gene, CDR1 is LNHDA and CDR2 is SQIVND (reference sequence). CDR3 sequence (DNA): TGTGCCAGTAGTATGGGGGGCAGGGGAAAGAACACTGAAGCTTTCTTT. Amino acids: CASSMGGRGKNTEAFF.

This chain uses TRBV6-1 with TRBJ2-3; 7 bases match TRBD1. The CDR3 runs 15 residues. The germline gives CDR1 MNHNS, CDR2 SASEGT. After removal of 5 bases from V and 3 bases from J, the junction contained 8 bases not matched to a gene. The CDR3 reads CASSTPGTATDTQYF. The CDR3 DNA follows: TGTGCCAGCAGTACCCCCGGGACAGCTACAGATACGCAGTATTTT.